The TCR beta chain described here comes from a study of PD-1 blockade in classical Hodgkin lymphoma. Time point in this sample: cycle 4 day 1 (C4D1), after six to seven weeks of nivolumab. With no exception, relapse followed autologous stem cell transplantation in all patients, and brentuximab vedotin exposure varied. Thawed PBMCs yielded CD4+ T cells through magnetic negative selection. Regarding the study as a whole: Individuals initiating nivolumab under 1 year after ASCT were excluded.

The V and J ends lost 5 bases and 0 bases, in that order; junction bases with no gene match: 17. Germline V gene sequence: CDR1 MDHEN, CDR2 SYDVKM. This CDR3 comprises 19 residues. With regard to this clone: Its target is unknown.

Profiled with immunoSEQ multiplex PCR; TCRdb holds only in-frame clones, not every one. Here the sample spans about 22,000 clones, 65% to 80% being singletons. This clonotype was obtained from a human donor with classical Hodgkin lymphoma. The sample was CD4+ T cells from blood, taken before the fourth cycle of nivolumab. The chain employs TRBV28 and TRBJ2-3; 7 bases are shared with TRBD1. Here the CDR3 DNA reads TGTGCCAGCAGTCCCTGGACAGGCAGCATGATCTCTAGCACAGATACGCAGTATTTT. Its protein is CASSPWTGSMISSTDTQYF.